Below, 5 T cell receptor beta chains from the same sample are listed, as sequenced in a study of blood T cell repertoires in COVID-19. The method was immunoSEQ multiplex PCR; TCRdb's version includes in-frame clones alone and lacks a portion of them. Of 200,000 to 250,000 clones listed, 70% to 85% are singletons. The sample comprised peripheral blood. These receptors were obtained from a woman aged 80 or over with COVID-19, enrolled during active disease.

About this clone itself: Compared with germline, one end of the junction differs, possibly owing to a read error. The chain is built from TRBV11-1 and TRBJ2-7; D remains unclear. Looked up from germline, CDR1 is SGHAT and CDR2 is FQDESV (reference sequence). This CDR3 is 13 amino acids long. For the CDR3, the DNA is TGTGCCAGCAGCTTAGCGCCGCGCTACGGGCAGTACTTC. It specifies CASSLAPRYGQYF.

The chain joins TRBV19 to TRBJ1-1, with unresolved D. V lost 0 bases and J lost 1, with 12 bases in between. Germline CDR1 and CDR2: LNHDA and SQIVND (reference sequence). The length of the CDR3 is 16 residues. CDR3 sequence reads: CASSIDHRGRNTEAFF. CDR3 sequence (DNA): TGTGCCAGTAGTATAGATCACAGAGGGAGGAACACTGAAGCTTTCTTT.

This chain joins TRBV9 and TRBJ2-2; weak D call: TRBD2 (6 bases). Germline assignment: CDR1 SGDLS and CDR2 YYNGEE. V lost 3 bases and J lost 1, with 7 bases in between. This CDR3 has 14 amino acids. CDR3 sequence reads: CASSGRENTGELFF. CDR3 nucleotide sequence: TGTGCCAGCAGCGGGCGGGAGAACACCGGGGAGCTGTTTTTT.

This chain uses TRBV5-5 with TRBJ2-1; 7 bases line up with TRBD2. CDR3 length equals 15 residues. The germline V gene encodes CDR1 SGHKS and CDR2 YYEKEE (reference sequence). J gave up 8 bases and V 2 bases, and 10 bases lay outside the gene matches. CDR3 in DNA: TGTGCCAGCAGCTTACTCCTTGGGGGGGTGGATGAGCAGTTCTTC. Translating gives CASSLLLGGVDEQFF.

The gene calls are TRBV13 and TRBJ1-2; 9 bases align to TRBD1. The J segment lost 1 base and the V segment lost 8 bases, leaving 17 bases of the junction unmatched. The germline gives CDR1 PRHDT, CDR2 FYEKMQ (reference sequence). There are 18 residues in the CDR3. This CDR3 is CASQNLGQGANFNYGYTF. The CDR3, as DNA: TGTGCCAGCCAAAACTTGGGACAGGGAGCAAACTTTAACTATGGCTACACCTTC.